This T cell receptor (beta chain) was captured in a study of T cells in Graves' hyperthyroidism and ophthalmopathy. Study in general: Peripheral blood specimens were obtained at initial diagnosis, prior to any treatment.

In regard to this clonotype: Its antigen is unidentified.

General study findings and limits: Ophthalmopathy was identified by the model a median around 6.9 months ahead of onset.

Using RNA transcripts as the source, TCR beta CDR3 regions were amplified. A set of HTBI primers served as the primers for a first-round RT-PCR of the TCR CDR3. Each CDR3 protein gets one entry after TCRdb re-called the multiplex PCR reads with MiXCR. The data hold around 610,000 distinct CDR3 sequences, with roughly 14% observed a single time. This clonotype was sampled from a woman between 35 and 50 years old with Graves' ophthalmopathy. Sequencing used blood.

As DNA, the CDR3 is TGTGCCAGCAGTTTAATCTTGACAGACCAAAGGGGTGAAGCTTTCTTT. This sequence encodes CASSLILTDQRGEAFF. The J gene is TRBJ1-1, the V gene TRBV27; D is perhaps TRBD1 (5 bases). Germline V CDR1 and CDR2: MNHEY, SMNVEV (reference sequence). The CDR3 covers 16 residues. V was cut by 2 bases and J by 7 bases, with 20 bases left in between.